This paragraph reports one TCR beta chain. CDR1 and CDR2 from the germline V gene are LNHNV and YYDKDF (reference sequence). This CDR3 comprises 16 residues. Trimming took 0 bases from V and 8 from J, leaving 16 bases between them. This record belongs to a study of blood T cell repertoires in COVID-19. Libraries were prepared by immunoSEQ multiplex PCR; TCRdb keeps only in-frame clonotypes and omits some of them. The sample yields roughly 66,000 clones, roughly 80% seen once. The V gene is TRBV15, the J gene TRBJ1-4; D not certain. This TCR came from a man aged 60 to 75 with acute or convalescent COVID-19. The sequenced sample consisted of peripheral blood. CDR3: CATSRDDAGAREKLFF. DNA of the CDR3: TGTGCCACCAGCAGAGATGACGCAGGCGCCAGGGAAAAACTGTTTTTT.